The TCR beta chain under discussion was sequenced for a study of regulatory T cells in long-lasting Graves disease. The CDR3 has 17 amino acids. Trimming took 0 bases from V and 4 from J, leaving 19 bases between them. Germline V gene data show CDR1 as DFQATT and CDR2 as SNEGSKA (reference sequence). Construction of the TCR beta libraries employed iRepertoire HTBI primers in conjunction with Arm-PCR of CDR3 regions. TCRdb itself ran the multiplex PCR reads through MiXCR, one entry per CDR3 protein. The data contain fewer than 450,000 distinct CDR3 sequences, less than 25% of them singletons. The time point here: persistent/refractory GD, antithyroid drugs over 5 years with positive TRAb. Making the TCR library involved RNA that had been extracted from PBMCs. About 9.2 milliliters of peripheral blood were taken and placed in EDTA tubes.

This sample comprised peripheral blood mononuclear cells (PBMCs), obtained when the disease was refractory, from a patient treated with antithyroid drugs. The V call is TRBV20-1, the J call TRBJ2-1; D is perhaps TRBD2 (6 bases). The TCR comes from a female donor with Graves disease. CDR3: CSARDPAKSGLYNEQFF. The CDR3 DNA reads TGCAGTGCTAGAGATCCAGCAAAAAGCGGGCTTTACAATGAGCAGTTCTTC.